The 10 T cell receptor beta chains below come from one sample, sequenced in a study of CXCR3-negative and CXCR3-positive naive CD8 T cells. Libraries of TRB cDNA were made by 5' RACE and carried UMIs. TCRdb reworked the 5' RACE reads into one entry per CDR3 protein, no DNA. The repertoire shows under 75,000 distinct CDR3 sequences; the top ten hold around 4%. Sequenced material: naive CXCR3- CD8+ T cells from blood. Subset denoted: CD45RO-CCR7+CD27+CD95- naive CD8+ T cells lacking CXCR3 (TNR3-). These receptor sequences come from a human donor in good health. Some clones in this sample may be carry-over from other donors' samples.

This chain uses TRBV20-1 with TRBJ2-1; lacking DNA, the TRBD2 call made by TCRdb goes unchecked. CDR3 length: 15 residues. Germline CDR1 is DFQATT and CDR2 is SNEGSKA (reference sequence). CDR3 loop: CSALQLADTTYEQFF.

V gene TRBV28 combines with J gene TRBJ2-1; checking the TCRdb D call of TRBD2 is not possible without DNA. Germline loops: CDR1 MDHEN, CDR2 SYDVKM. CDR3 length: 15 amino acids. The CDR3 reads CASSILATTYNEQFF.

V usage is TRBV20-1 and J usage is TRBJ2-2; no DNA is available, so the TRBD1 call from TCRdb remains unchecked. CDR3 size: 15 residues. Germline lookup yields CDR1 DFQATT and CDR2 SNEGSKA (reference sequence). CDR3: CSARDEGVTAGELFF.

The chain is built from TRBV28 and TRBJ2-2; TCRdb designates TRBD2, a call that cannot be tested without DNA. The CDR3 length is 17 residues. Germline V gives CDR1 MDHEN, CDR2 SYDVKM. Here the CDR3 reads CASSSFPGTENTGELFF. Full variable domain (missing parts from reference TRBV28 and TRBJ2-2): DVKVTQSSRYLVKRTGEKVFLECVQDMDHENMFWYRQDPGLGLRLIYFSYDVKMKEKGDIPEGYSVSREKKERFSLILESASTNQTSMYLCASSSFPGTENTGELFFGEGSRLTVL.

The CDR3 here is CAISEGTGIIEQFF. The rearrangement uses TRBV10-3 and TRBJ2-1; with no DNA, the TCRdb D assignment of TRBD1 cannot be verified. The CDR3 is 14 amino acids. The germline CDR1 and CDR2 sequences are ENHRY and SYGVKD.

The chain employs TRBV7-9 and TRBJ2-7; there is no DNA to check the TCRdb D call of TRBD1. CDR3 length: 13 residues. Germline V gene data show CDR1 as SEHNR and CDR2 as FQNEAQ (reference sequence). The chain's CDR3 is CASSFVTGIEQYF. The variable domain in full, completed from reference TRBV7-9 and TRBJ2-7, reads DTGVSQNPRHKITKRGQNVTFRCDPISEHNRLYWYRQTLGQGPEFLTYFQNEAQLEKSRLLSDRFSAERPKGSFSTLEIQRTEQGDSAMYLCASSFVTGIEQYFGPGTRLTVT.

The chain has TRBV20-1 and TRBJ2-7; absent DNA, TCRdb's TRBD1 call cannot be checked. This CDR3 has 14 residues. In germline, CDR1 is DFQATT, CDR2 SNEGSKA (reference sequence). CDR3 sequence: CSYAGTSESYEQYF.

Here the CDR3 reads CATSEAGTDLTGEQYF. The V and J genes are TRBV24-1 and TRBJ2-7; TCRdb picks TRBD2, but there is no DNA to check that call. This CDR3 comprises 16 residues. Germline V CDR1 and CDR2: KGHDR, SFDVKD.

The rearrangement joins TRBV20-1 to TRBJ1-1; the TCRdb call, TRBD1, lacks DNA for checking. Germline V gene sequence: CDR1 DFQATT, CDR2 SNEGSKA (reference sequence). The CDR3 is 15 amino acids. CDR3 sequence reads: CSARAGGRVNTEAFF.

CDR3 in amino acids: CSVAFGSDSYEQYF. This chain links TRBV29-1 with TRBJ2-7; the TCRdb D gene call, TRBD2, has no DNA to confirm it. The CDR3 extends over 14 amino acids. In germline, CDR1 is SQVTM, CDR2 ANQGSEA.